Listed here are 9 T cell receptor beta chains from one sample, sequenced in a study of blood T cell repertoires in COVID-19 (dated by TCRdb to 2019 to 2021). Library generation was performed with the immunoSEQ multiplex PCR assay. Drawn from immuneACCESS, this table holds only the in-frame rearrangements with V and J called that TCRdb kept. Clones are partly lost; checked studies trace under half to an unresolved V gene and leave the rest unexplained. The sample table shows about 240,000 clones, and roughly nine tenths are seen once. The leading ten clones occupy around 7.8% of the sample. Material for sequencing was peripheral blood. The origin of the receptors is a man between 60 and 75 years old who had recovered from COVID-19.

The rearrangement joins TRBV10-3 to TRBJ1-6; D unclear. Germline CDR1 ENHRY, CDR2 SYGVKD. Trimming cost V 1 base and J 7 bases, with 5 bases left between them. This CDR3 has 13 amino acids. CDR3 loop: CAISEFQNSPLHF. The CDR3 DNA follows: TGTGCCATCAGTGAGTTTCAGAATTCACCCCTCCACTTT.

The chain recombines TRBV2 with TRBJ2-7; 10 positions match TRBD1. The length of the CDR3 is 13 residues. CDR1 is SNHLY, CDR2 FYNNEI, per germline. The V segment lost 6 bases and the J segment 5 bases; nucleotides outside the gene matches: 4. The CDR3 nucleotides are TGTGCCAGCAGGAGGGGACAGGGGAACGAGCAGTACTTC. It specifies CASRRGQGNEQYF.

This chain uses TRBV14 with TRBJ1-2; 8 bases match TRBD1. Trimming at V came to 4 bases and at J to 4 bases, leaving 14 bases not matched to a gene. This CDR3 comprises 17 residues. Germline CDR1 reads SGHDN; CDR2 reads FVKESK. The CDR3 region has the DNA TGTGCCAGCAGCCGGACGGACAGGGCCTACTCCTTCTATGGCTACACCTTC. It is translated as CASSRTDRAYSFYGYTF.

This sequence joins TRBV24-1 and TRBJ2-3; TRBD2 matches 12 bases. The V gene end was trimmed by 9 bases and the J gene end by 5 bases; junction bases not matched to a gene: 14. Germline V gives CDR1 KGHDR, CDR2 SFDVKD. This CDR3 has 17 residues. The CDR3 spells CATGSWLAGGQQDTQYF. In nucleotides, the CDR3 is TGTGCCACCGGAAGCTGGCTAGCGGGGGGGCAGCAAGATACGCAGTATTTT.

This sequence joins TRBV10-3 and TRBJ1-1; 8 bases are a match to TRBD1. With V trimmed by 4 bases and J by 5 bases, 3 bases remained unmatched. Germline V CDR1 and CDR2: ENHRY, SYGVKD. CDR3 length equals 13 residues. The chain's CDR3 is CAISAQGGTEAFF. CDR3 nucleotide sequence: TGTGCCATCAGTGCACAGGGGGGAACTGAAGCTTTCTTT.

The CDR3 DNA reads TGTGCCAGCAGGGGGGACAGAGCTTACGAGCAGTACTTC. Its protein product is CASRGDRAYEQYF. The chain links TRBV6-6 to TRBJ2-7; 7 positions agree with TRBD1. Trimming at V came to 6 bases and at J to 4 bases, leaving 6 bases not matched to a gene. This CDR3 region has 13 residues. Germline CDR1 and CDR2: MNHNY and SVGAGI (reference sequence).

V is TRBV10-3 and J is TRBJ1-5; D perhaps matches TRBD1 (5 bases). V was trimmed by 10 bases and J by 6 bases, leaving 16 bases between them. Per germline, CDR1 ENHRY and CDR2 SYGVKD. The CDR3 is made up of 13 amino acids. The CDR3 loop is CATAPGLVQPQHF. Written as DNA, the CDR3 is TGTGCCACCGCCCCAGGGCTGGTTCAGCCCCAGCATTTT.

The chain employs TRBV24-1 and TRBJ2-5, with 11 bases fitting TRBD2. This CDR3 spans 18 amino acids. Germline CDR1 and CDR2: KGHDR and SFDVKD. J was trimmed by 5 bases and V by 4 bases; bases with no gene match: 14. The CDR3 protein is CATSDPRGSGGAMETQYF. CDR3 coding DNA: TGTGCCACCAGTGACCCTAGGGGTAGCGGGGGGGCTATGGAGACCCAGTACTTC.

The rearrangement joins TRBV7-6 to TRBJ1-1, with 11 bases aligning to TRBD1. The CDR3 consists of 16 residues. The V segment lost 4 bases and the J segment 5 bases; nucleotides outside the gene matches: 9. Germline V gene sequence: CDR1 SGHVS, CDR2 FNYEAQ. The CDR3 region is CASSYNPGTGGTEAFF. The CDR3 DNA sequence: TGTGCCAGCAGCTACAATCCCGGGACAGGGGGGACTGAAGCTTTCTTT.